A single sample gave rise to the 24 T cell receptor beta chains below, sequenced in a study of neurological immune-mediated disorders. MiXCR, run by TCRdb on the 5' RACE reads, gives a single entry per CDR3 protein. The data contain about 38,000 distinct CDR3 sequences, more than 4.5% of them singletons. Sequenced material: CD4+ T cells from blood. The source of these receptors is a man younger than 35 in good health.

This clonotype was counted at least ten times. This chain links TRBV5-1 with TRBJ1-1; D is undetermined. The CDR3 consists of 19 residues. V was cut by 4 bases and J by 1 base, with 26 bases left in between. Germline CDR1 is SGHRS and CDR2 is YFSETQ. The CDR3 coding sequence is TGCGCCAGCAGCAGAGGTAGGGCTCAGGACGTCATCGGGAACACTGAAGCTTTCTTT. It yields the protein CASSRGRAQDVIGNTEAFF.

This clonotype was counted many times. The chain couples TRBV5-1 to TRBJ2-5, with D tentatively TRBD2 (6 bases). Germline CDR1 is SGHRS and CDR2 is YFSETQ. CDR3 size: 15 residues. V was pared by 4 bases and J by 7 bases, with 20 bases between. CDR3 sequence: CASSRTDSGRGTQYF. The CDR3 region has the DNA TGCGCCAGCAGCCGAACTGACAGCGGGCGGGGGACCCAGTACTTC.

A few counts support this clonotype. This rearrangement joins TRBV20-1 to TRBJ2-1; unclear D gene. V was clipped by 3 bases and J by 3 bases, with 9 bases between them. The germline gives CDR1 DFQATT, CDR2 SNEGSKA (reference sequence). This CDR3 region has 13 residues. CDR3 sequence (DNA): TGCAGTGCTAGTGTAGCTCGCTACAATGAGCAGTTCTTC. Translation gives CSASVARYNEQFF.

The table lists this clonotype with many counts. This chain links TRBV5-1 with TRBJ1-1, with D maybe TRBD1 (5 bases). The V gene's germline CDR1 is SGHRS and CDR2 YFSETQ. V was trimmed by 4 bases and J by 10 bases, leaving 20 bases between them. The CDR3 sequence is 14 residues long. CDR3 DNA: TGCGCCAGCAGCCCCTCAGGAGAGGGGCTTGGAGCTTTCTTT. Translating gives CASSPSGEGLGAFF.

This clonotype showed up many times. V and J are TRBV7-6 and TRBJ1-1; no firm D call. The CDR3 consists of 13 residues. Germline V gives CDR1 SGHVS, CDR2 FNYEAQ. V was shortened by 1 base and J by 4 bases, with 7 bases between the two germline ends. CDR3 in DNA: TGTGCCAGCAGCTTAGGGGAGATCACTGAAGCTTTCTTT. Translated, it gives CASSLGEITEAFF.

This clonotype was recorded many times. The chain couples TRBV7-2 to TRBJ1-2; D gene uncertain. Looked up from germline, CDR1 is SGHTA and CDR2 is FQGNSA. This CDR3 has 14 amino acids. V gave up 3 bases and J gave up 0 bases, with 8 bases separating them. In DNA, the CDR3 is TGTGCCAGCAGCTTGGGGAATACTAACTATGGCTACACCTTC. It specifies CASSLGNTNYGYTF.

This clonotype was recorded at least ten times. V is TRBV9 and J is TRBJ2-2, with D uncertain. The CDR3 runs 16 residues. Deletions cut 0 bases from V and 1 base from J, with 10 bases between. The germline V gene encodes CDR1 SGDLS and CDR2 YYNGEE. In DNA form, the CDR3 reads TGTGCCAGCAGCGTAGTTATGGCAGAGAACACCGGGGAGCTGTTTTTT. This encodes CASSVVMAENTGELFF.

The sample holds many counts of this clonotype. The chain combines TRBV20-1 with TRBJ1-6; D remains ambiguous. CDR1 and CDR2 from the germline V gene are DFQATT and SNEGSKA (reference sequence). V lost 1 base to trimming and J lost 9 bases, with 13 bases between them. The CDR3 totals 14 residues. CDR3 sequence (DNA): TGCAGTGCTAGAGTCGGGGTCGATTCTTCACCCCTCCACTTT. Translation: CSARVGVDSSPLHF.

This clonotype has a count of ten or more. This chain joins TRBV6-5 and TRBJ2-5, with TRBD2 as a possible D gene (5 bases). V was pared by 6 bases and J by 2 bases, with 16 bases between. The germline CDR1 and CDR2 sequences are MNHEY and SVGAGI. The CDR3 contains 15 residues. DNA of the CDR3: TGTGCCAGCAGGCTGTGGGGTCGAGGGCAAGAGACCCAGTACTTC. Its translation is CASRLWGRGQETQYF.

Many counts were recorded for this clonotype. This chain links TRBV27 with TRBJ1-2; weak D call: TRBD1 (6 bases). There are 16 residues in the CDR3. The germline CDR1 and CDR2 sequences are MNHEY and SMNVEV (reference sequence). Trimming removed 2 bases from V and 5 bases from J, with 18 bases in between. DNA for the CDR3: TGTGCCAGCAGTTTAGCAGGGGCAGGGATAGGGTATGGCTACACCTTC. Residues: CASSLAGAGIGYGYTF.

At least ten counts were recorded for this clonotype. The genes are TRBV5-1 and TRBJ1-4; 7 nucleotides match TRBD1. Trimming took 4 bases from V and 4 from J; bases not matched to a gene: 7. Germline CDR1 is SGHRS and CDR2 is YFSETQ. CDR3 size: 15 residues. The CDR3 DNA follows: TGCGCCAGCAGCCCGCGACAGGGAGGTAATGAAAAACTGTTTTTT. It translates to CASSPRQGGNEKLFF.

This clonotype was observed many times. The gene calls are TRBV3-1 and TRBJ2-1; D is possibly TRBD2 (6 bases). This CDR3 spans 11 amino acids. From germline, CDR1 is LGHDT and CDR2 YNNKEL (reference sequence). Trimming took off 3 bases at V and 10 bases at J, with 7 bases between the two ends. This CDR3 is CASSHAGEQFF. The DNA of the CDR3 is TGTGCCAGCAGCCATGCGGGGGAGCAGTTCTTC.

This clonotype appeared many times. This rearrangement joins TRBV5-5 to TRBJ2-5; the D gene could be TRBD1 or TRBD2 (5 bases each). The CDR3 has 15 amino acids. Germline assignment: CDR1 SGHKS and CDR2 YYEKEE (reference sequence). Trimming took off 4 bases at V and 7 bases at J, with 20 bases between the two ends. The CDR3 sequence is CASSPTGGPGTTQYF. CDR3 coding DNA: TGTGCCAGCAGCCCTACCGGCGGACCAGGGACGACCCAGTACTTC.

This clonotype was detected ten times or more. The chain couples TRBV28 to TRBJ1-4; D gene uncertain. Trimming took off 3 bases at V and 2 bases at J, with 7 bases between the two ends. Germline V gene data show CDR1 as MDHEN and CDR2 as SYDVKM. CDR3 size: 14 residues. The CDR3, as DNA: TGTGCCAGCAGTTTCCCCGCTACTAATGAAAAACTGTTTTTT. Protein sequence: CASSFPATNEKLFF.

Ten or more counts support this clonotype. The rearrangement links TRBV5-1 to TRBJ1-2; TRBD1 matches at 8 bases. The J segment lost 1 base and the V segment lost 4 bases, leaving 3 bases of the junction unmatched. This CDR3 is built from 14 residues. The germline CDR1 and CDR2 sequences are SGHRS and YFSETQ. The CDR3 sequence is CASSQGQDNYGYTF. The CDR3 DNA sequence: TGCGCCAGCAGCCAGGGACAGGATAACTATGGCTACACCTTC.

This clonotype was detected many times. This chain connects TRBV5-6 to TRBJ1-2; D is unclear. The CDR3 runs 11 residues. V lost 2 bases to trimming and J lost 7 bases, with 6 bases between them. Per germline, CDR1 SGHDT and CDR2 YYEEEE. The CDR3 coding sequence is TGTGCCAGCAGCTTTGGAGGTGGCTACACCTTC. Translated, it gives CASSFGGGYTF. The complete variable domain, with remaining parts taken from reference TRBV5-6 and TRBJ1-2, reads DAGVTQSPTHLIKTRGQQVTLRCSPKSGHDTVSWYQQALGQGPQFIFQYYEEEERQRGNFPDRFSGHQFPNYSSELNVNALLLGDSALYLCASSFGGGYTFGSGTRLTVV.

This clonotype has ten or more counts. The chain is built from TRBV5-6 and TRBJ1-1, with D uncertain. The germline V and J ends were trimmed by 2 bases and 6 bases, with 11 bases remaining between them. CDR3 length equals 13 residues. Germline V gives CDR1 SGHDT, CDR2 YYEEEE. The CDR3 loop is CASSFYNVAEAFF. DNA for the CDR3: TGTGCCAGCAGCTTTTACAATGTCGCTGAAGCTTTCTTT.

This clonotype is deemed medium-sized. The rearrangement links TRBV21-1 to TRBJ1-1; the DNA was not compared with TRBD1, the D call given in the table. TRBV21-1 is labeled a pseudogene. This CDR3 is 15 amino acids long. The CDR3 loop is CASTDRPRVDTEAFF. In DNA form, the CDR3 reads TGTGCCAGCACCGATCGACCCAGGGTTGACACTGAAGCTTTCTTT.

In its sample, this clonotype was seen many times. The rearrangement uses TRBV29-1 and TRBJ1-1; D is unclear. V lost 7 bases to trimming and J lost 14 bases, with 20 bases between them. The CDR3 loop spans 11 amino acids. From germline, CDR1 is SQVTM and CDR2 ANQGSEA. CDR3 residues: CSAHYSSKGFF. DNA for the CDR3: TGCAGCGCCCATTATTCCTCGAAGGGCTTCTTT.

This clonotype was recorded many times. V usage is TRBV7-2 and J usage is TRBJ2-1, with D tentatively TRBD2 (5 bases). CDR3 size: 11 residues. CDR1 and CDR2 (germline): SGHTA, FQGNSA. The V gene lost 5 bases and the J gene lost 9 bases, with 8 bases spanning the gap. The CDR3 here is CASSTGVEQFF. The CDR3 DNA is TGTGCCAGCAGCACCGGGGTTGAGCAGTTCTTC.

This clonotype has at least ten counts. The V call is TRBV5-1, the J call TRBJ1-1, with D possibly being TRBD1 (6 bases). The CDR3 is made up of 14 amino acids. Trimming cost V 2 bases and J 1 base, with 9 bases left between them. Germline V gives CDR1 SGHRS, CDR2 YFSETQ. Written as DNA, the CDR3 is TGCGCCAGCAGCTTTCTGACAGGGAACACTGAAGCTTTCTTT. The encoded protein is CASSFLTGNTEAFF.

This clonotype was picked up many times. This sequence joins TRBV28 and TRBJ1-5; 9 bases are a match to TRBD1. The CDR3 has 19 residues. The germline V gene encodes CDR1 MDHEN and CDR2 SYDVKM. Trimming removed 2 bases from V and 4 bases from J; junction bases left unmatched: 15. CDR3 loop: CASSLIAQGAPPANQPQHF. The CDR3 DNA is TGTGCCAGCAGTTTAATAGCACAGGGGGCGCCTCCTGCGAATCAGCCCCAGCATTTT.

This clonotype was seen many times. The chain joins TRBV20-1 to TRBJ2-7, with no clear D. The CDR3 loop spans 13 amino acids. Deletions cut 6 bases from V and 3 bases from J, with 15 bases between. Germline CDR1 is DFQATT and CDR2 is SNEGSKA (reference sequence). The CDR3 DNA reads as TGCAGTGCCGCAAAGGCACCCCTCTACGAGCAGTACTTC. Protein sequence: CSAAKAPLYEQYF.

This clonotype was observed many times. The chain joins TRBV7-2 to TRBJ2-6, with 9 bases identical to TRBD1. Per the germline V gene, CDR1 is SGHTA and CDR2 is FQGNSA. This CDR3 has 18 residues. Germline trimming cut 3 bases from V and 1 base from J; bases unmatched to any gene: 7. The chain's CDR3 is CASSFAGTGFSGANVLTF. CDR3 coding DNA: TGTGCCAGCAGCTTCGCCGGGACAGGGTTTTCTGGGGCCAACGTCCTGACTTTC.